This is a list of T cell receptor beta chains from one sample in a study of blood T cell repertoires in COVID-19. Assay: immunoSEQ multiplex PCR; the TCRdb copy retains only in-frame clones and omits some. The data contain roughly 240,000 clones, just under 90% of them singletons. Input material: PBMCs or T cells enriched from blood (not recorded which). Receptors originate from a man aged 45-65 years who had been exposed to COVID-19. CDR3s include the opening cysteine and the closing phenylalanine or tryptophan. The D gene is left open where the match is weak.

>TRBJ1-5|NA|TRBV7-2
CASSLVGVRDQPQHF
TGTGCCAGCAGCTTAGTAGGGGTTAGGGATCAGCCCCAGCATTTT
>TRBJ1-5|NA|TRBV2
CATCNQDKYSNQPQHF
TGTGCCACATGTAACCAGGACAAATATAGCAATCAGCCCCAGCATTTT
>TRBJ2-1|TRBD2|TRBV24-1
CATASGGRAGEQFF
TGTGCCACGGCCTCGGGGGGAAGGGCAGGGGAGCAGTTCTTC
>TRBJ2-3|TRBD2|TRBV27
CASSLRRGSTDTQYF
TGTGCCAGCAGTTTGCGGCGGGGGAGCACAGATACGCAGTATTTT
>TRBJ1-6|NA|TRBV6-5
CASSLRLQSTLHF
TGTGCCAGCAGCCTCCGACTTCAATCAACCCTCCACTTT
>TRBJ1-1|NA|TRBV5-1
CASSLFGGSEWAEAFF
TGCGCCAGCAGCTTGTTCGGGGGGTCGGAGTGGGCTGAAGCTTTCTTT
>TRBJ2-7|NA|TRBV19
CASSVTGLATYEQYF
TGTGCCAGTAGCGTGACAGGTTTGGCCACCTACGAGCAGTACTTC
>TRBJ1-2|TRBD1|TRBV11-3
CASSLDRGLVYGYTF
TGTGCCAGCAGCTTGGACAGGGGGCTGGTCTATGGCTACACCTTC
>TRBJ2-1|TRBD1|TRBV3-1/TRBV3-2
CASSLSPGTGIDEQFF
TGTGCCAGCAGCCTTTCTCCCGGGACAGGGATCGATGAGCAGTTCTTC
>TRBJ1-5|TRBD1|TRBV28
CASRRQGGRNQPQHF
TGTGCCAGCAGACGACAGGGGGGACGCAATCAGCCCCAGCATTTT